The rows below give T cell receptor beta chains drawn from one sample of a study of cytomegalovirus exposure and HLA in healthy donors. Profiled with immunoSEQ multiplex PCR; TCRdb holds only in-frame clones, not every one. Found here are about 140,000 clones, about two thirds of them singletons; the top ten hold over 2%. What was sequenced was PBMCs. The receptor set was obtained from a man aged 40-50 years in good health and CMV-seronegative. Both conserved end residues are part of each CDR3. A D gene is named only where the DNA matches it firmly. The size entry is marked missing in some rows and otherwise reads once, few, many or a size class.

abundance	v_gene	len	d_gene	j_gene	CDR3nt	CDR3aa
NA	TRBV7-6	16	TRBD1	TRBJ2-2	TGTGCCAGCAGCTTAGGCCAGACAGGGTACACCGGGGAGCTGTTTTTT	CASSLGQTGYTGELFF
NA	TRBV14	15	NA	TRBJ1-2	TGTGCCAGCAGCCGCCAAGCCTTAAAGGGGTATGGCTACACCTTC	CASSRQALKGYGYTF
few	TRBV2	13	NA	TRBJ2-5	TGTGCCAGCAGTGTGACAACCCAAGAGACCCAGTACTTC	CASSVTTQETQYF
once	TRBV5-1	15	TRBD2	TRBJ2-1	TGCGCCAGCAGCTTCCTAGCGGACCTATACAATGAGCAGTTCTTC	CASSFLADLYNEQFF
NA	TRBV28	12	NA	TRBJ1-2	TGTGCCAGCAGCGATGTATTACGGGGCTACACCTTC	CASSDVLRGYTF
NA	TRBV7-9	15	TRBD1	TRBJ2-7	TGTGCCAGCAGCCACACTGACAGGGGTTCCTACGAGCAGTACTTC	CASSHTDRGSYEQYF
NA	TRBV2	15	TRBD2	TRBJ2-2	TGTGCCAGCAGGCTAGCGGGGGGGCGCACCGGGGAGCTGTTTTTT	CASRLAGGRTGELFF
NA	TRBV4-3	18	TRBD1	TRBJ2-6	TGCGCCAGCAGCCAAGGACAGGGGGAATTAACCGGGGCCAACGTCCTGACTTTC	CASSQGQGELTGANVLTF
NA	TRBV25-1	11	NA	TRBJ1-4	TGTGCCAGCAGTATCGGTGAAAAACTGTTTTTT	CASSIGEKLFF
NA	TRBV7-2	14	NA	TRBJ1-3	TGTGCCAGCAGCTTAGCAGGGGCTGGAAACACCATATATTTT	CASSLAGAGNTIYF
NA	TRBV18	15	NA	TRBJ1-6	TGTGCCAGCTCTACCAGTGGGGGGGATAATTCACCCCTCCACTTT	CASSTSGGDNSPLHF
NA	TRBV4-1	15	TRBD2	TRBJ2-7	TGCGCCAGCAGCCAAGTAGCGGGCTCACGGTACGAGCAGTACTTC	CASSQVAGSRYEQYF
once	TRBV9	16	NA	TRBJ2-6	TGTGCCAGCAGCCCAGAAGACAGCTCTGGGGCCAACGTCCTGACTTTC	CASSPEDSSGANVLTF
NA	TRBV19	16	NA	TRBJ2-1	TGTGCCAGTAGTACCTTATCAGCGGTCTCCTACAATGAGCAGTTCTTC	CASSTLSAVSYNEQFF
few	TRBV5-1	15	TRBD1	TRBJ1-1	TGCGCCAGCAGCTTGAGGGACAGTCTGAACACTGAAGCTTTCTTT	CASSLRDSLNTEAFF
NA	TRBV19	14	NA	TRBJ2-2	TGTGCCAGTAGTGTCATCCCATACACCGGGGAGCTGTTTTTT	CASSVIPYTGELFF
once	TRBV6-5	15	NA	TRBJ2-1	TGTGCCAGCAGTCCCACTTTCCGCTCCTACAATGAGCAGTTCTTC	CASSPTFRSYNEQFF
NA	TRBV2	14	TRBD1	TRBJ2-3	TGTGCCAGCAGTGCGGGACAGGGGTCTCGGATGCAGTATTTT	CASSAGQGSRMQYF
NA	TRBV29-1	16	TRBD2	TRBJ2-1	TGCAGCGTTGATAAAAGCGGGGAGGCGGTCTACAATGAGCAGTTCTTC	CSVDKSGEAVYNEQFF
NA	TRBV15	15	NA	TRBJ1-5	TGTGCCACCAGCAGTGAAATGGGAGGGGTACAGCCCCAGCATTTT	CATSSEMGGVQPQHF
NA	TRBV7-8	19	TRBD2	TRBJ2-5	TGTGCCAGCAGCAGCCCTACGGCGGGGGGGTTCTCCGTCCAAGAGACCCAGTACTTC	CASSSPTAGGFSVQETQYF
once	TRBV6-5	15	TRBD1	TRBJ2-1	TGTGCCAGCAGCAACAGGGGAACCTTGAGGAATGAGCAGTTCTTC	CASSNRGTLRNEQFF
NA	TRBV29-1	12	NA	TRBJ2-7	TGCAGCGTTGAGGACTTCGTCTACGAGCAGTACTTC	CSVEDFVYEQYF
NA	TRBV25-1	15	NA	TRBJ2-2	TGTGCCAGCAGTGAATACGCCGCGGTTACCGGGGAGCTGTTTTTT	CASSEYAAVTGELFF
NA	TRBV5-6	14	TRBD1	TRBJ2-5	TGTGCCAGCATCAAAACGGGACAGCAAGAGACCCAGTACTTC	CASIKTGQQETQYF
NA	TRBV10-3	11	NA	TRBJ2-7	TGTGCCATCAGTGGAGAGTACGAGCAGTACTTC	CAISGEYEQYF
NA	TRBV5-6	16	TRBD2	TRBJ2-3	TGTGCCAGCAGCTTGTTAGCGGGACCTAGCACAGATACGCAGTATTTT	CASSLLAGPSTDTQYF